This TCR beta chain was captured in a study of immune characterization of retroperitoneal liposarcoma. Germline CDR1 reads MNHNS; CDR2 reads SASEGT. The CDR3 has 18 amino acids. With 6 bases clipped from V and 0 bases from J, the junction kept 9 bases outside the gene matches. This clonotype was seen once. TCRdb passed the PCR reads through MiXCR, listing each CDR3 protein once. The repertoire holds fewer than 9,500 distinct CDR3 sequences, under 55% seen once, with 8.5% to 12% in the top ten. The sequenced sample consisted of tumor tissue. The chain is built from TRBV6-1 and TRBJ2-3, with 13 bases aligning to TRBD2. The receptor was isolated from a male donor with retroperitoneal liposarcoma. The CDR3 sequence is CASRIGTSGMTSTDTQYF. The DNA for the CDR3 is TGTGCCAGCAGGATCGGGACTAGCGGGATGACTAGCACAGATACGCAGTATTTT.